Reported below is one T cell receptor beta chain. The target antigen is unknown. From germline, CDR1 is SGDLS and CDR2 YYNGEE. Trimming cost V 0 bases and J 5 bases, with 8 bases left between them. The CDR3 runs 14 residues. This record belongs to a study of beta chain features in type 1 diabetes. Study-wide points: Small HLA sub-analyses could not settle whether HLA shapes TCRB rearrangement.

Of the isolated RNA, all was reverse transcribed, and so the sequenced material was expressed TCRB transcripts. This table comes from immunoSEQ multiplex PCR, and its TCRdb copy is limited to in-frame clones, with some not included. Among around 430,000 clones, about 29% were seen once, and the ten largest hold around 0.065%. The rearrangement uses TRBV9 and TRBJ2-2; D is ambiguous. The receptor was isolated from a man younger than 35 in good health. The sequencing sample was made of naive CD4+ T cells from blood. CDR3 sequence: CASSVGGATGELFF. CDR3 DNA sequence: TGTGCCAGCAGCGTAGGAGGAGCAACCGGGGAGCTGTTTTTT.